This T cell receptor beta chain was sequenced for a study of patients and donors after allogeneic stem cell transplantation. TCRdb re-called the RT-PCR reads with MiXCR, one entry per CDR3 protein. The sample lists 800,000 to 1,000,000 distinct CDR3 sequences; roughly 18% were seen once. CDR1 KGHDR and CDR2 SFDVKD come from the germline V gene. V dropped 0 bases and J dropped 0 bases, with 8 bases sitting between them. The CDR3 spans 16 residues. This clonotype was picked up a small number of times. This chain joins TRBV24-1 and TRBJ2-1; D unclear. The sequence was collected from a human donor who was either an allogeneic HSCT recipient or a stem cell or donor lymphocyte infusion donor (not recorded which). It is not recorded whose cells these are; they may come from a transplant donor. The sample consisted of blood, either unsorted or a sorted T cell fraction (not recorded which). The CDR3 nucleotides read TGTGCCACCAGTGATTTGGGGGTTAGCTCCTACAATGAGCAGTTCTTC. Its protein product is CATSDLGVSSYNEQFF.